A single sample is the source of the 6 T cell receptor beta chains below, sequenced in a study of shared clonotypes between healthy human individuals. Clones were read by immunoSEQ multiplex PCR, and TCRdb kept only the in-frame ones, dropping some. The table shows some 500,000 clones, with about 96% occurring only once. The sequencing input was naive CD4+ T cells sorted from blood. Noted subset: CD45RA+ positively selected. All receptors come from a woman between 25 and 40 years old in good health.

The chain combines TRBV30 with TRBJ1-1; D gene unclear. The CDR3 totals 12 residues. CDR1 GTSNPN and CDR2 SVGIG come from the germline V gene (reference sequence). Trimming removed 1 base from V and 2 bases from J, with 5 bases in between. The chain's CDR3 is CAWSGDNTEAFF. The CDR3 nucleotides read TGTGCCTGGAGTGGAGACAACACTGAAGCTTTCTTT.

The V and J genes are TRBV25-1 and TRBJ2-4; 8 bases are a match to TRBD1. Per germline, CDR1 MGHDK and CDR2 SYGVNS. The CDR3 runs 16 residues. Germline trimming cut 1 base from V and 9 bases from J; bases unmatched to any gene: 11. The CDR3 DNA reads TGTGCCAGCAGTGAATGGGGCAGGGGGCCGATGGGCATTCAGTACTTC. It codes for CASSEWGRGPMGIQYF.

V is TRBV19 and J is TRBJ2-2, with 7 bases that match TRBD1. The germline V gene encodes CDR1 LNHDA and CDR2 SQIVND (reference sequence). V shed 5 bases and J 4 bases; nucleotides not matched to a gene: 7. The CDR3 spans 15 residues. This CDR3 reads CASSPDRAGTGELFF. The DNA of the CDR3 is TGTGCCAGTAGTCCCGACAGGGCGGGCACCGGGGAGCTGTTTTTT.

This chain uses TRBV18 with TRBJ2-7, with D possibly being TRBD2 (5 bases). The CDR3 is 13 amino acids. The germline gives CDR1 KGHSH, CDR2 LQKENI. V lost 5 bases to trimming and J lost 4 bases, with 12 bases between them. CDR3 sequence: CASSIALRYEQYF. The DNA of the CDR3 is TGTGCCAGCTCAATAGCGCTCCGGTACGAGCAGTACTTC. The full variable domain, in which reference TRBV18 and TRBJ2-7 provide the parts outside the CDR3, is NAGVMQNPRHLVRRRGQEARLRCSPMKGHSHVYWYRQLPEEGLKFMVYLQKENIIDESGMPKERFSAEFPKEGPSILRIQQVVRGDSAAYFCASSIALRYEQYFGPGTRLTVT.

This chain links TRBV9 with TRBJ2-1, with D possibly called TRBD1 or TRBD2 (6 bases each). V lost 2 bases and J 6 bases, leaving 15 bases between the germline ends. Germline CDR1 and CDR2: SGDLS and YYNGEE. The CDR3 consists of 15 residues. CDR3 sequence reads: CASSVSGEGVNEQFF. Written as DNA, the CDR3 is TGTGCCAGCAGCGTTAGCGGAGAGGGGGTCAATGAGCAGTTCTTC. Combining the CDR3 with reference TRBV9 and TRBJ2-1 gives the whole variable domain DSGVTQTPKHLITATGQRVTLRCSPRSGDLSVYWYQQSLDQGLQFLIQYYNGEERAKGNILERFSAQQFPDLHSELNLSSLELGDSALYFCASSVSGEGVNEQFFGPGTRLTVL.

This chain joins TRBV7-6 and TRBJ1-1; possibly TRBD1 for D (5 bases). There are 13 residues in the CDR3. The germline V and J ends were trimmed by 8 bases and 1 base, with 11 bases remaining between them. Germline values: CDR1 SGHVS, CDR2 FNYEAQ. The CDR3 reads CASSSQENTEAFF. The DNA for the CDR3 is TGTGCCAGCTCCTCACAGGAGAACACTGAAGCTTTCTTT.